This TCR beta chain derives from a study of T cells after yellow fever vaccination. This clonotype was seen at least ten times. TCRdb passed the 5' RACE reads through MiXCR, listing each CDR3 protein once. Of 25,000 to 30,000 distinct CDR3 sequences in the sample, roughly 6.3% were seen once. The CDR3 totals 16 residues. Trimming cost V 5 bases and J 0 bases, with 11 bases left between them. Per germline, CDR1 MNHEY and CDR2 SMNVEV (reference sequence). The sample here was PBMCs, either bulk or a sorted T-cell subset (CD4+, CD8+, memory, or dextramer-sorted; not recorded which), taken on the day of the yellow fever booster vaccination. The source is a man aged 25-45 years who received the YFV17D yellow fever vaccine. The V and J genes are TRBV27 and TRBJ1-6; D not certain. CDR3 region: CASSPRSSSYNSPLHF. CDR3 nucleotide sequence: TGTGCCAGCAGTCCGAGATCTAGCTCCTATAATTCACCCCTCCACTTT.